This record covers a single TCR beta chain. Its specificity is unknown. The data were obtained in a study of long-term antiretroviral therapy in people with HIV. Regarding the study as a whole: HIV repertoires spanned narrower CDR3 length ranges than controls. Relative to transplant donor controls, diversity remained lower despite increasing after ART. Viral resistance, ART adherence and therapy changes all lacked available data. Blood sampling spanned 2004 to 2017, possibly under older ART regimens.

The assay, immunoSEQ v3.0, was run at survey level. The table came from immunoSEQ multiplex PCR; TCRdb's copy has only in-frame clones and leaves some out. The table has about 24,000 clones, 80% to 90% seen once; the top ten hold roughly 9.4%. Germline loops: CDR1 MNHEY, CDR2 SVGAGI. Deletions cut 7 bases from V and 8 bases from J, with 18 bases between. The CDR3 spans 15 residues. The TCR was taken from a man aged 50 or older with HIV. Here the sequenced sample was unsorted PBMCs, taken 1.8 years before starting antiretroviral therapy. The chain carries TRBV6-5 and TRBJ1-6, with a possible D match to TRBD1 (6 bases). CDR3 sequence (DNA): TGTGCCAGCACTAGATCAGGGGCTCTTTATTCACCCCTCCACTTT. Its protein product is CASTRSGALYSPLHF.